The entry below gives a single T cell receptor (delta chain) sequence along with its context. It differs at one base from a far larger clone, so likely a read error. The same CDR3 is also encoded by other DNA sequences in this sample. The data belong to a study of γδ T cells in repeated Plasmodium falciparum infection. Study details: Timepoints: baseline, immediately before selected infections, and 21 days after every infection.

Each sorted gammadelta sample had TRG and TRD chains sequenced. TCRdb re-called clones from the multiplex PCR reads via CATT. This repertoire shows roughly 93,000 delta-chain clones, 0.95% to 1% found once; its top ten account for roughly 9.5%. Flow sorting of PBMC yielded separate Vgamma9/Vdelta2+ and Vdelta2-negative gammadelta T cell populations for bulk repertoire analysis. The germline gives CDR1 GEAIGNYY, CDR2 EKD. The CDR3 is made up of 16 amino acids. Trimming took 0 bases from V and 0 from J, leaving 13 bases between them. This TCR came from a pool of human donors (malaria-infected and uninfected, not separated). Source material: gamma-delta T cells from blood. V and J are TRDV2 and TRDJ1; the D is unclear. The J gene, not given by TCRdb, was assigned here from a germline match of the nucleotide sequence. CDR3: CACDTLVGAYTDKLIF. The CDR3 DNA reads TGTGCCTGTGACACCTTGGTCGGGGCGTACACCGATAAACTCATCTTT.